Detailed here is one TCR beta chain. What it binds is unknown. This entry comes from a study of CD4+ T cells in melanoma. Between the trimmed V and J ends, which lost 5 bases and 5 bases, there was a span of 16 bases. Germline V gene lookup returns CDR1 MNHEY and CDR2 SMNVEV (reference sequence). This CDR3 comprises 14 residues. Method: immunoSEQ multiplex PCR; TCRdb's copy keeps in-frame clones and lacks some. The sample lists about 110,000 clones, about 90% seen once, with 3.3% in the top ten. Study conclusions and caveats: A reported correlation linked neoantigen-specific CD4+ T cells to CD8+, macrophage and B cell function.

The sequence derives from a human donor with melanoma. Sequenced input: peripheral blood. This chain connects TRBV27 to TRBJ2-7; a weak D match, TRBD2 (6 bases). CDR3 in amino acids: CASSTTLAIHEQYF. The CDR3 DNA sequence: TGTGCCAGCAGTACCACACTAGCTATCCACGAGCAGTACTTC.